This T cell receptor (beta chain) was retrieved from a study of shared clonotypes between healthy human individuals. Study-wide results and limits: Collection of samples was limited to blood; tissue repertoires likely differ. Sequencing depth was expected to affect clonotype sharing among donors.

Germline CDR1 is SGHNT and CDR2 is YYREEE (reference sequence). Trimming removed 0 bases at V and 5 bases at J, with 9 bases between. The CDR3 contains 14 residues. The protocol was immunoSEQ multiplex PCR, while the TCRdb copy is restricted to in-frame clones and leaves out a portion. The table records approximately 530,000 clones, 95% to 96% of them present only once. Of note for this clone: What it recognizes is unknown.

The rearrangement links TRBV5-4 to TRBJ2-1; weak D call: TRBD2 (6 bases). The sequenced sample was naive CD4+ T cells sorted from blood. The subset is: CD45RA+ positively selected. This TCR was recovered from a woman aged 25 to 39 in good health. The CDR3 loop is CASSLAGAHNEQFF. CDR3 DNA: TGTGCCAGCAGCTTGGCGGGAGCCCACAATGAGCAGTTCTTC.